Below are 17 T cell receptor beta chains sequenced from a single sample in a study of human T cells and chemical hapten exposure. TCRdb ran MiXCR on the RACE reads and lists one entry per CDR3 protein. This table has some 38,000 distinct CDR3 sequences, about 6.3% appearing once. Time point here: patch test 1, 2 weeks after DPC sensitization. Documented treatment: therapeutic diphenylcyclopropenone sensitization with weekly scalp DPC. Sequencing started from total RNA isolated from unfractionated whole blood. This sample comprised whole blood, obtained in connection with sensitization to the hapten diphenylcyclopropenone (DPC). The source of these receptors is a woman under 40 with alopecia areata. Some clones in this sample may be carry-over from other donors' samples.

This clonotype has just a few counts. The CDR3, as DNA: TGCAGCGTAAATCTGGGACTAGCGGGGGGAGAGACCCAGTACTTC. This encodes CSVNLGLAGGETQYF. The V call is TRBV29-1, the J call TRBJ2-5; 15 positions match TRBD2. Germline CDR1 is SQVTM and CDR2 is ANQGSEA. Trimming at V came to 6 bases and at J to 4 bases, leaving 6 bases not matched to a gene. The CDR3 contains 15 residues.

The rearrangement uses TRBV29-1 and TRBJ1-1; TRBD1 is a possible D gene (6 bases). From germline, CDR1 is SQVTM and CDR2 ANQGSEA. The CDR3 covers 13 residues. Trimming pared 6 bases from V and 2 bases from J, leaving 13 bases between. CDR3 amino acids: CSVHWGLNTEAFF. The CDR3 DNA reads TGCAGCGTCCATTGGGGGCTAAACACTGAAGCTTTCTTT.

This clonotype was seen repeatedly, ten times or more. The V and J genes are TRBV7-2 and TRBJ2-1, with D maybe TRBD2 (6 bases). This CDR3 has 14 amino acids. V lost 3 bases and J 9 bases, leaving 15 bases between the germline ends. Germline V gene data show CDR1 as SGHTA and CDR2 as FQGNSA. The CDR3 loop is CASSLRSSAGEQFF. CDR3 nucleotides: TGTGCCAGCAGCTTGAGGTCTAGCGCTGGTGAGCAGTTCTTC.

This clonotype came up a few times. The genes are TRBV28 and TRBJ1-5, with TRBD1 as a possible D gene (5 bases). Germline V lookup: CDR1 MDHEN, CDR2 SYDVKM. The CDR3 consists of 15 residues. Trimming pared 2 bases from V and 1 base from J, leaving 9 bases between. The CDR3 loop reads CASSLDWGSNQPQHF. CDR3 coding DNA: TGTGCCAGCAGTTTAGATTGGGGCAGCAATCAGCCCCAGCATTTT.

This chain uses TRBV6-1 with TRBJ1-5; no definite D call. The CDR3 has 12 amino acids. Germline V gene lookup returns CDR1 MNHNS and CDR2 SASEGT. Trimming took off 2 bases at V and 7 bases at J, with 6 bases between the two ends. The CDR3 DNA is TGTGCCAGCAGTGAATTGGGGCAGCCCCAGCATTTT. Its translation is CASSELGQPQHF.

This clonotype appeared many times. This chain links TRBV29-1 with TRBJ1-1, with D possibly matching TRBD1 (5 bases). CDR3 size: 12 residues. Trimming left V 6 bases short and J 4 bases short, with 12 bases between. Per the germline V gene, CDR1 is SQVTM and CDR2 is ANQGSEA. CDR3 residues: CSVGWGGTEAFF. In DNA form, the CDR3 reads TGCAGCGTCGGATGGGGGGGCACTGAAGCTTTCTTT.

Ten or more counts support this clonotype. This rearrangement joins TRBV2 to TRBJ1-5; 7 bases align to TRBD1. The ends lost 10 bases at V and 9 bases at J; junction bases unmatched: 18. The CDR3 has 15 amino acids. Per the germline V gene, CDR1 is SNHLY and CDR2 is FYNNEI. The DNA for the CDR3 is TGTGCCACCTCGACTTCAGGACAGGCCTTGTGGCCCCAGCATTTT. It specifies CATSTSGQALWPQHF.

This clonotype was seen more than once but under ten times. This chain links TRBV9 with TRBJ2-1, with TRBD1 matching 9 bases. Germline CDR1 reads SGDLS; CDR2 reads YYNGEE. Trimming took 4 bases from V and 6 from J; bases not matched to a gene: 14. There are 17 residues in the CDR3. The CDR3 loop reads CASSSPWGDRVSNEQFF. CDR3 in DNA: TGTGCCAGCAGCTCCCCCTGGGGGGACAGGGTCAGCAATGAGCAGTTCTTC.

This clonotype was observed many times. The chain employs TRBV12-3 or TRBV12-4 and TRBJ1-2; D is possibly TRBD1 (5 bases). Trimming took off 11 bases at V and 7 bases at J, with 17 bases between the two ends. This CDR3 contains 12 residues. The CDR3 DNA is TGTGCCCTCGCCGGGGGAGGAACTGGCTACACCTTC. This gives the protein CALAGGGTGYTF.

The gene calls are TRBV7-2 and TRBJ1-6, with D maybe TRBD1 (6 bases). Germline assignment: CDR1 SGHTA and CDR2 FQGNSA. The V end was cut by 5 bases, the J end by 10 bases, with 12 bases between. The CDR3 totals 13 residues. CDR3 residues: CASSPGGHSPLHF. DNA of the CDR3: TGTGCCAGCAGCCCTGGGGGGCACTCACCCCTCCACTTT.

The chain links TRBV7-9 to TRBJ1-1, with 12 bases that match TRBD1. CDR1 is SEHNR, CDR2 FQNEAQ, per germline (reference sequence). This CDR3 is 14 amino acids long. The V segment lost 3 bases and the J segment 4 bases; nucleotides outside the gene matches: 0. DNA of the CDR3: TGTGCCAGCAGCTTGGGACAGGGGGCCACTGAAGCTTTCTTT. Its protein is CASSLGQGATEAFF.

The chain combines TRBV7-2 with TRBJ1-1; TRBD1 is a possible D gene (5 bases). Germline V gene lookup returns CDR1 SGHTA and CDR2 FQGNSA. Trimming pared 1 base from V and 1 base from J, leaving 7 bases between. The CDR3 consists of 14 residues. The CDR3 DNA follows: TGTGCCAGCAGCTTAGACAGGCGGAACACTGAAGCTTTCTTT. Its protein is CASSLDRRNTEAFF.

V is TRBV7-2 and J is TRBJ2-5, with 12 bases that match TRBD2. This CDR3 has 15 residues. The V gene end was trimmed by 4 bases and the J gene end by 6 bases; junction bases not matched to a gene: 6. Per germline, CDR1 SGHTA and CDR2 FQGNSA. The CDR3 region has the DNA TGTGCCAGCAGCTCCGGACTAGCGGGGAAACAGACCCAGTACTTC. Amino acid sequence: CASSSGLAGKQTQYF.

This clonotype showed up many times. This chain uses TRBV9 with TRBJ2-3; tentative D call: TRBD2 (5 bases). The CDR3 runs 13 residues. CDR1 is SGDLS and CDR2 is YYNGEE in the germline V gene. Trimming cost V 0 bases and J 4 bases, with 6 bases left between them. The chain's CDR3 is CASSVGGPDTQYF. The CDR3 bases are TGTGCCAGCAGCGTAGGAGGGCCAGATACGCAGTATTTT.

The J gene is TRBJ1-3, the V gene TRBV5-6; 7 bases align to TRBD1. The V gene end was trimmed by 4 bases and the J gene end by 3 bases; junction bases not matched to a gene: 10. This CDR3 spans 16 amino acids. Germline V lookup: CDR1 SGHDT, CDR2 YYEEEE. This chain's CDR3 is CASSPKDRRGGNTIYF. CDR3 DNA: TGTGCCAGCAGCCCTAAGGACAGGCGCGGTGGAAACACCATATATTTT.

This clonotype was seen repeatedly, ten times or more. V gene TRBV12-3 or TRBV12-4 combines with J gene TRBJ2-2; TRBD2 is a possible D gene (5 bases). Between the trimmed V and J ends, which lost 5 bases and 8 bases, there was a span of 12 bases. CDR3 length equals 13 residues. CDR3 sequence: CASSQRTAGELFF. The CDR3 DNA reads as TGTGCCAGCAGTCAAAGGACTGCGGGGGAGCTGTTTTTT.

This clonotype was seen a handful of times. J is TRBJ1-2 and V is TRBV6-2 or TRBV6-3; D ambiguous. V gave up 3 bases and J gave up 2 bases, with 4 bases separating them. This CDR3 comprises 12 residues. Germline V CDR1 and CDR2: MNHEY, SVGEGT. The CDR3 is CASSYANYGYTF. CDR3 in DNA: TGTGCCAGCAGTTATGCGAACTATGGCTACACCTTC.